This record covers a single T cell receptor beta chain. Its antigen is unknown. Within one base of it there is no much larger clone, and no base qualities were kept. Looking up the germline V gene yields CDR1 SNHLY and CDR2 FYNNEI. The CDR3 runs 14 residues from the cysteine to the phenylalanine. Only the CDR3 part of the read is kept: 42 bases, read in frame from the first base. V gives up 7 bases and J gives up 9 bases, and the segment between their germline ends measures 19 bases. Libraries were prepared through the immunoSEQ multiplex PCR assay. Imported from immuneACCESS, the table was reduced by TCRdb to in-frame sequences with V and J called. These copies leave out some clones; in studies compared against another copy, an unresolved V gene accounts for under half, and the cause of the remainder is not known. The sample table contains over 35,000 clones; only one count was recorded for around 80% of them. The top ten constitute about 5% of the sample.

Because repertoires were sampled repeatedly during chemoradiotherapy, clonal expansion in the tumor microenvironment could be followed. This entry belongs to a study of chemoradiotherapy in HPV16-positive cancers (dated by TCRdb to 2021 to 2024). Study-wide context: Functional T-cell assays on cells from two HPV16-positive patients defined candidate HPV-specific T-cell clones and common TCR motifs. Whether T-cell immunity against the HPV oncoproteins E6 and E7 changes during chemoradiotherapy and whether survival is affected by this immunity were examined in the study. The candidate HPV-specific TCRs and motifs were subsequently tracked in TCR repertoires obtained from 65 to 95 patients with HPV-related cancers. The paper's findings and limits, for the study overall: Among HPV16-positive patients, expansion of HPV-responsive T cells during chemoradiotherapy was associated with better recurrence-free survival. The functional definition of HPV-specific T cells was derived from only two HPV16-positive patients, and the survival association was reported for HPV16-positive patients. Expansion of candidate HPV-specific clones and E7-related TCR motifs was observed in the tumor microenvironment during treatment, whereas no such expansion was observed for non-HPV-specific T cells.

The sequence came from a human donor with HPV-associated anogenital cancer. The sequence joins TRBV2 to TRBJ2-4; the D gene identity is not certain. The specimen comprised blood, sampled from a patient who underwent chemoradiotherapy. The CDR3 region has the sequence CASTQGLESVIQYF. The nucleotides are TGTGCCAGCACCCAAGGGCTAGAAAGCGTCATTCAGTACTTC.